In its sample, the clone carrying this T cell receptor beta chain was seen once. The PCR contained 60 Vbeta and 13 Jbeta primers. Data came from immunoSEQ multiplex PCR; TCRdb stores just in-frame clones and leaves some out. This table holds about 190,000 clones, approximately 84% found once. This CDR3 region has 14 residues. V lost 0 bases and J lost 8, with 14 bases in between. The germline V gene encodes CDR1 SGHRS and CDR2 YFSETQ. This record belongs to a study of cytomegalovirus exposure and HLA in healthy donors. The specimen sequenced was PBMCs. The TCR comes from a man aged 50-60 years in good health and CMV-seronegative. The rearrangement links TRBV5-1 to TRBJ1-2; D unclear. The CDR3 coding sequence is TGCGCCAGCAGCTTGGAAGCACCCTCGTCGGGCTACACCTTC. This encodes CASSLEAPSSGYTF. Full variable domain (remainder filled in from reference TRBV5-1 and TRBJ1-2): KAGVTQTPRYLIKTRGQQVTLSCSPISGHRSVSWYQQTPGQGLQFLFEYFSETQRNKGNFPGRFSGRQFSNSRSEMNVSTLELGDSALYLCASSLEAPSSGYTFGSGTRLTVV.